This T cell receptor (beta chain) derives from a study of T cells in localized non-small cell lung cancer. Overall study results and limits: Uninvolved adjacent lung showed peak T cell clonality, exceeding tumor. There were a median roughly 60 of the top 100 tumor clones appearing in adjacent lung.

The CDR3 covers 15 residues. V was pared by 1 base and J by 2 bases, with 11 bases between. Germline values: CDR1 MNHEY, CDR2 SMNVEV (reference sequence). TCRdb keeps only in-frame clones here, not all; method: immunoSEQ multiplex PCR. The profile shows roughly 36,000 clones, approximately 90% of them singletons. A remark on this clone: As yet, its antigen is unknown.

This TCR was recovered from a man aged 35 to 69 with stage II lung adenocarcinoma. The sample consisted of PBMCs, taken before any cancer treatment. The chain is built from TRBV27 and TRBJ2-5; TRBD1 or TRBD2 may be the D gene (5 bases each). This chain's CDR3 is CASSLWGNSQETQYF. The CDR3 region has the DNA TGTGCCAGCAGTTTATGGGGGAACTCGCAAGAGACCCAGTACTTC.